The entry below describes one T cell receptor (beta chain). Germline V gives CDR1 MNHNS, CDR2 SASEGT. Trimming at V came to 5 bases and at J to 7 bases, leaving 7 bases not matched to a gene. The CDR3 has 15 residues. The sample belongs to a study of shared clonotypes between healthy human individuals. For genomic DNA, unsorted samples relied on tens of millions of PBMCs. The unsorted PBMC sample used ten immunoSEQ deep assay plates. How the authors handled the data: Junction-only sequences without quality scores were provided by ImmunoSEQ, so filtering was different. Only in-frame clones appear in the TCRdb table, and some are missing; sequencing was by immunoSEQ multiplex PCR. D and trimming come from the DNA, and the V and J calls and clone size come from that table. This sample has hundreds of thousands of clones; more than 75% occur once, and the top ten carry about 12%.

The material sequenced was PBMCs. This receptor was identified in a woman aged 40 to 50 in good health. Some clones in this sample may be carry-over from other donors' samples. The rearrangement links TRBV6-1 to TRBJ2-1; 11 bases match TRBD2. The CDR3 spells CASSRLAGLGNEQFF. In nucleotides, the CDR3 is TGTGCCAGCAGTCGACTAGCGGGATTGGGAAATGAGCAGTTCTTC.